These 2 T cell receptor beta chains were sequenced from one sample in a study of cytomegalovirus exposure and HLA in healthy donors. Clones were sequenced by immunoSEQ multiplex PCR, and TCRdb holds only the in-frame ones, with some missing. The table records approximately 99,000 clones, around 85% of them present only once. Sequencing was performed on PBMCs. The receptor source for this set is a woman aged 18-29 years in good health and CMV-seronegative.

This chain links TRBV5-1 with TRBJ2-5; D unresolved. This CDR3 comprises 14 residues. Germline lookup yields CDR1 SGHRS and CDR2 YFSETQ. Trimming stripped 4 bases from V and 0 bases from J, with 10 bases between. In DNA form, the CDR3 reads TGCGCCAGCAGCCCCCTAAGTTACCAAGAGACCCAGTACTTC. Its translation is CASSPLSYQETQYF.

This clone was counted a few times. CDR3 bases: TGTGCCAGCAGCTCGAGGGTGTTTACTAGCGGGGGGGCGAATGAGCAGTTCTTC. Translating it yields CASSSRVFTSGGANEQFF. The chain couples TRBV5-4 to TRBJ2-1; 13 nucleotides line up with TRBD2. The CDR3 runs 18 residues. V dropped 3 bases and J dropped 7; count of bases not matched to a gene: 13. Germline V gives CDR1 SGHNT, CDR2 YYREEE (reference sequence).